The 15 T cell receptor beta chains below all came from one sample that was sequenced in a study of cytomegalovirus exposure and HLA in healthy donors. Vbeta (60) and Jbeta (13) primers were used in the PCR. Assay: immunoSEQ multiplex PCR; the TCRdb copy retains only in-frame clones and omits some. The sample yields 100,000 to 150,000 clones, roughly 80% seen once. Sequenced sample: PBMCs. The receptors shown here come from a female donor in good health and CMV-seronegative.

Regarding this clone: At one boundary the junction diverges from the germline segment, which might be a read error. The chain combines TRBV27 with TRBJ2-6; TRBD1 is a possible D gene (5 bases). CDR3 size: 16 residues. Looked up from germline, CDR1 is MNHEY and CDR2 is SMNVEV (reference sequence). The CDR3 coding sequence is TGTGCCAGCAGAACCGGGTCTTTCGCTGGGGCCAACGGCCTGACTTTC. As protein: CASRTGSFAGANGLTF.

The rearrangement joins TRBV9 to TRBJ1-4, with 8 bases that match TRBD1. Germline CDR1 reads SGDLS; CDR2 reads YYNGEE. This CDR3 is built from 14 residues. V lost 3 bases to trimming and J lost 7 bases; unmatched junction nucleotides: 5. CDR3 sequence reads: CASSGDRLSEKLFF. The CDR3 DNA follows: TGTGCCAGCAGCGGGGACAGGTTGAGTGAAAAACTGTTTTTT.

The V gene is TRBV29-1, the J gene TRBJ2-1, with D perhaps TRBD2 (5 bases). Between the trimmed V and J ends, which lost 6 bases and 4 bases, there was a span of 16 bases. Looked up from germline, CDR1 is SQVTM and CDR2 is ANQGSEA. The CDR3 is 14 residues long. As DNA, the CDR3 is TGCAGCGTCCGTAGAGGGAGAGGTTACAATGAGCAGTTCTTC. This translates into CSVRRGRGYNEQFF.

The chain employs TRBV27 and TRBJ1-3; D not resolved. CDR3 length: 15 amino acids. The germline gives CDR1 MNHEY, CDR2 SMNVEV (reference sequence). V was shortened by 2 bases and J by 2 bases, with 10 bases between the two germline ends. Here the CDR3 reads CASSLAWGAGNTIYF. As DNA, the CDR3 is TGTGCCAGCAGTTTAGCCTGGGGAGCTGGAAACACCATATATTTT.

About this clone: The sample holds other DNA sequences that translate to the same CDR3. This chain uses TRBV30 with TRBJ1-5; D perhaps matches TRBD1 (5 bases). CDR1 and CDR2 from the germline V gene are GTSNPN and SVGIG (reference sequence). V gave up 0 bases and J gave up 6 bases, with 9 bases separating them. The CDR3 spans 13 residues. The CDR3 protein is CAWSVQGGQPQHF. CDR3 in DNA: TGTGCCTGGAGTGTGCAGGGCGGTCAGCCCCAGCATTTT.

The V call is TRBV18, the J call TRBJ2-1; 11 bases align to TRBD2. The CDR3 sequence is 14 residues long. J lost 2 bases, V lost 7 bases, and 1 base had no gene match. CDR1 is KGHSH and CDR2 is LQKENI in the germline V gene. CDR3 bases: TGTGCCAGCTTACTAGCGGGGGCCTACAATGAGCAGTTCTTC. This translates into CASLLAGAYNEQFF.

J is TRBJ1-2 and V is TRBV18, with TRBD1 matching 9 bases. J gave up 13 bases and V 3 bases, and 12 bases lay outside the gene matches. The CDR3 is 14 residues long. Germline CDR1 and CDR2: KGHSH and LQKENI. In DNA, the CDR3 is TGTGCCAGCTCACCGGCGGGACAGGGAAATCCACTCACCTTC. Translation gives CASSPAGQGNPLTF.

Here the CDR3 DNA reads TGTGCCAGCAGTGAAGCGGTTCGAGAGGCCACCATATATTTT. Translating it yields CASSEAVREATIYF. The V call is TRBV6-1, the J call TRBJ1-3; D gene uncertain. Germline V gives CDR1 MNHNS, CDR2 SASEGT. CDR3 length equals 14 residues. V dropped 0 bases and J dropped 9 bases, with 12 bases sitting between them.

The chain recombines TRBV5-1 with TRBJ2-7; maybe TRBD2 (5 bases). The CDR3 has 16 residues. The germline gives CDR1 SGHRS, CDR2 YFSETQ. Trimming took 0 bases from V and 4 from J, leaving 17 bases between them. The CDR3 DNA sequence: TGCGCCAGCAGCTTGGGACTCGTGGGGAGAAGATACGAGCAGTACTTC. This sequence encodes CASSLGLVGRRYEQYF.

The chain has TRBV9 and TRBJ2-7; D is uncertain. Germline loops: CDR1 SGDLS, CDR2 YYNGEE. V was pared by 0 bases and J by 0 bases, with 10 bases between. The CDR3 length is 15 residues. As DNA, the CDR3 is TGTGCCAGCAGCGTAGTGATAGGAGTCTCCTACGAGCAGTACTTC. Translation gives CASSVVIGVSYEQYF. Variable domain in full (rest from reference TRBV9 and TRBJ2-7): DSGVTQTPKHLITATGQRVTLRCSPRSGDLSVYWYQQSLDQGLQFLIQYYNGEERAKGNILERFSAQQFPDLHSELNLSSLELGDSALYFCASSVVIGVSYEQYFGPGTRLTVT.

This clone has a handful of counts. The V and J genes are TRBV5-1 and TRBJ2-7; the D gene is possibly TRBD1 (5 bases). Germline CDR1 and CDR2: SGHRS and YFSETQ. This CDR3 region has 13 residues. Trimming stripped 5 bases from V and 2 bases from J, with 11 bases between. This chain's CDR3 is CASSSQGPYEQYF. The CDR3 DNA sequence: TGCGCCAGCAGTAGCCAGGGTCCCTACGAGCAGTACTTC.

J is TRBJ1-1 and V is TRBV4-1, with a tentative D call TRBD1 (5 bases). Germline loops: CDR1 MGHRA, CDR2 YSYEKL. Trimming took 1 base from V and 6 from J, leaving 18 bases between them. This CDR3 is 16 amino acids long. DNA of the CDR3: TGCGCCAGCAGCCAAGCTGATCGGGGGTCGGGCGCTGAAGCTTTCTTT. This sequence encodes CASSQADRGSGAEAFF.

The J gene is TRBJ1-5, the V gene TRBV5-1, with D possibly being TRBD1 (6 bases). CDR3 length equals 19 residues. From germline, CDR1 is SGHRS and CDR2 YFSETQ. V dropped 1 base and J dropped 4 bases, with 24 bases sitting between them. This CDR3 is CASSLSGGRSPGSNQPQHF. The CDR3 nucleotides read TGCGCCAGCAGCTTGTCGGGGGGGCGCAGCCCGGGTAGTAATCAGCCCCAGCATTTT.

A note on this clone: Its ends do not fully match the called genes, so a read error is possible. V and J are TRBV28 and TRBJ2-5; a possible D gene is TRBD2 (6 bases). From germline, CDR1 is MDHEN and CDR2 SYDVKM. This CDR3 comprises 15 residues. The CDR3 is CASTHGTMEGGVLNF. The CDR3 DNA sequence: TGTGCCAGCACTCATGGTACTATGGAGGGTGGGGTGCTGAACTTC.

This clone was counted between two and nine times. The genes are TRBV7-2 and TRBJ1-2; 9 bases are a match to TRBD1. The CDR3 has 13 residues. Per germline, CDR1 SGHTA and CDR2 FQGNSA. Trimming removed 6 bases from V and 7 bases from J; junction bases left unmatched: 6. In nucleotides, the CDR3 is TGTGCCAGCAGGGGGGGACAGGGATTTGGCTACACCTTC. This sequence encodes CASRGGQGFGYTF.